The following is a TCR beta chain sequence with its context. Per germline, CDR1 SGHTA and CDR2 FQGTGA. V lost 2 bases to trimming and J lost 1 base, with 5 bases between them. The CDR3 totals 13 residues. Method: immunoSEQ multiplex PCR; TCRdb's copy keeps in-frame clones and lacks some. Counted here are hundreds of thousands of clones, around nine tenths occurring once; the ten biggest clones make up around 6.6%. The sample originates from a study of blood T cell repertoires in COVID-19. V usage is TRBV7-3 and J usage is TRBJ1-1; no firm D call. The sequenced sample consisted of peripheral blood. The TCR was taken from a woman in her 70s with COVID-19, enrolled during active disease. The CDR3 sequence: CASSLGQNTEAFF. The CDR3 DNA is TGTGCCAGCAGCTTAGGGCAGAACACTGAAGCTTTCTTT.